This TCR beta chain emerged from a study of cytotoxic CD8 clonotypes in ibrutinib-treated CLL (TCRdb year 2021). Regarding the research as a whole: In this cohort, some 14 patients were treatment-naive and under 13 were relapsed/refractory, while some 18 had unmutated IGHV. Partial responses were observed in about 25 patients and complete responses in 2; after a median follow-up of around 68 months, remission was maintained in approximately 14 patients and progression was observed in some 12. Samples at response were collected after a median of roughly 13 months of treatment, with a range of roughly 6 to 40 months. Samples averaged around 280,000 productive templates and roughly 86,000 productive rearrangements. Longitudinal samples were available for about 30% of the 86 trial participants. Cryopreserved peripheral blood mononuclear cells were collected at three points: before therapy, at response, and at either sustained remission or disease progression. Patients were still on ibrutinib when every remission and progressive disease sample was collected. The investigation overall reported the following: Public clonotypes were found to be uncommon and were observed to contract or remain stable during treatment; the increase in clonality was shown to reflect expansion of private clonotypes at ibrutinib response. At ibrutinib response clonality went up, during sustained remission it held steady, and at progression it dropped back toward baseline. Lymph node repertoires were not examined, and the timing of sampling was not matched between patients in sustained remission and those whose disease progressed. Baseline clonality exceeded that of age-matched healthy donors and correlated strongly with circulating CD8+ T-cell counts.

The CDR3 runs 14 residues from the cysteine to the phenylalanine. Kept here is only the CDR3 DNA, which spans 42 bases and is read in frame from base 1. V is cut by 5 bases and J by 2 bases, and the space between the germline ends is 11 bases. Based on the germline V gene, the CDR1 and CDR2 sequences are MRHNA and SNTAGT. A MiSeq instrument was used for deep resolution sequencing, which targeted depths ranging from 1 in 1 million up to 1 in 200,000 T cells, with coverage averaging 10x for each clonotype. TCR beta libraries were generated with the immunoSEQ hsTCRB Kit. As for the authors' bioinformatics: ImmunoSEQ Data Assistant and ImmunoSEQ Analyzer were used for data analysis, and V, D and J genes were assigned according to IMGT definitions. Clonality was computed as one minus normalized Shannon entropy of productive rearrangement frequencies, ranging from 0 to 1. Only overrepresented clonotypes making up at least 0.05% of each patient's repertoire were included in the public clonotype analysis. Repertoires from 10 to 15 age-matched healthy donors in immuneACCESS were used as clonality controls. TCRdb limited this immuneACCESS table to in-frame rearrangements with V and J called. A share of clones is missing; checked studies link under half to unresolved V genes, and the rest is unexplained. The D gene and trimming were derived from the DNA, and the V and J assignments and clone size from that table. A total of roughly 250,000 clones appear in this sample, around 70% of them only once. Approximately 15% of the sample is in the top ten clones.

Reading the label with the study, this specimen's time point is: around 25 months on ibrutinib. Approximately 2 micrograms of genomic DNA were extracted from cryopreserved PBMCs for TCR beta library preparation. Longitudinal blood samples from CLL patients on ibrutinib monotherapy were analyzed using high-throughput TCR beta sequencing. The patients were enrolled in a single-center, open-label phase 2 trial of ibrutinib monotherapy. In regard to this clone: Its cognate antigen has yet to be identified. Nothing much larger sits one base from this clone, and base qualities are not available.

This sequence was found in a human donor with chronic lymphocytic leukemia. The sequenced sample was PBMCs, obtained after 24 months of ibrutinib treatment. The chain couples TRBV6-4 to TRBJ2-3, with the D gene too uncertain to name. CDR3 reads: CASSSTPHTDTQYF. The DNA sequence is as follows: TGTGCCAGCAGTTCGACACCCCACACAGATACGCAGTATTTT.